This T cell receptor beta chain appears in the sequencing data of a study of T cell responses to AZD1222 COVID-19 vaccine. Sequencing was performed with immunoSEQ multiplex PCR; in TCRdb, only in-frame clones are kept and a portion is missing. The sample lists 95,000 to 150,000 clones, roughly 90% occurring once. The study's findings and limits: Mostly white British, mostly female donors; authors suggested clonal diversity may be underestimated. Rises in breadth and depth of Spike-specific TCRs came after two AZD1222 doses.

The table lists this clone with a count of one. Its antigen is still unknown. The germline V gene has CDR1 LGHDT and CDR2 YNNKEL (reference sequence). This CDR3 contains 16 residues. V gave up 1 base and J gave up 6 bases, with 16 bases separating them. This sequence was found in an adult who received the AZD1222 COVID-19 vaccine. This chain uses TRBV3-1 (or the pseudogene TRBV3-2) with TRBJ2-1; no definite D call. The specimen comprised peripheral blood, sampled 28 days after the second AZD1222 dose. The CDR3 region is CASSQVIRAEFNEQFF. CDR3 DNA: TGTGCCAGCAGCCAAGTTATCCGGGCGGAGTTCAATGAGCAGTTCTTC.